One and the same sample provided the 9 T cell receptor beta chains below, sequenced in a study of T cells in Graves' hyperthyroidism and ophthalmopathy. Amplification of TCR beta CDR3 regions was performed using RNA transcripts as template. A set of HTBI primers served as the primers for a first-round RT-PCR of the TCR CDR3. TCRdb used MiXCR to reprocess the multiplex PCR reads, holding one entry per CDR3 protein. The data hold a few hundred thousand distinct CDR3 sequences, with 18% observed a single time. The material sequenced was blood. These receptors were obtained from a woman aged 45-60 years with Graves' hyperthyroidism.

This rearrangement joins TRBV4-2 to TRBJ1-2; no reliable D call. There are 15 residues in the CDR3. From germline, CDR1 is LGHNA and CDR2 YNFKEQ. V was pared by 1 base and J by 0 bases, with 9 bases between. The CDR3 is CASSQGAEANYGYTF. CDR3 nucleotide sequence: TGTGCCAGCAGCCAAGGGGCAGAAGCTAACTATGGCTACACCTTC.

The genes are TRBV6-2 or TRBV6-3 and TRBJ2-7; perhaps TRBD1 as D (5 bases). The CDR3 loop spans 17 amino acids. Germline V lookup: CDR1 MNHEY, CDR2 SVGEGT. V was clipped by 0 bases and J by 0 bases, with 15 bases between them. The CDR3 protein is CASSYSIRQWDSYEQYV. The DNA of the CDR3 is TGTGCCAGCAGTTACTCGATACGACAGTGGGACTCCTACGAGCAGTACGTC.

This clonotype was recorded at least ten times. The chain employs TRBV6-6 and TRBJ1-2; D gene uncertain. The CDR3 loop spans 12 amino acids. The V end lost 2 bases, the J end lost 9 bases, and 10 bases lay between the germline ends. Germline CDR1 and CDR2: MNHNY and SVGAGI (reference sequence). The CDR3 protein is CASSYDGESYTF. In DNA, the CDR3 is TGTGCCAGCAGTTACGACGGGGAGAGCTACACCTTC.

This clonotype was found many times. V usage is TRBV11-1 and J usage is TRBJ2-1; D is undetermined. Trimming pared 5 bases from V and 8 bases from J, leaving 7 bases between. Germline V gene data show CDR1 as SGHAT and CDR2 as FQDESV (reference sequence). CDR3 length: 11 residues. The CDR3, as DNA: TGTGCCAGCAGCCCAGCGTATGAGCAGTTCTTC. Translation: CASSPAYEQFF.

The chain couples TRBV10-3 to TRBJ2-5, with TRBD2 matching over 8 bases. The CDR3 spans 15 residues. V lost 3 bases and J lost 4; bases outside the gene matches: 7. Looked up from germline, CDR1 is ENHRY and CDR2 is SYGVKD. The CDR3 DNA is TGTGCCATCAGTGAAAAGCGGGAGATCGGAGAGACCCAGTACTTC. It codes for CAISEKREIGETQYF.

The rearrangement joins TRBV5-6 to TRBJ1-2; TRBD1 agrees at 7 bases. V lost 2 bases to trimming and J lost 4 bases; unmatched junction nucleotides: 14. The CDR3 loop spans 17 amino acids. Germline loops: CDR1 SGHDT, CDR2 YYEEEE. CDR3 in DNA: TGTGCCAGCAGCTTTGCCGGGACAGAGTCCTTAGGCTATGGCTACACCTTC. Residues: CASSFAGTESLGYGYTF.

This clonotype came up a few times. V usage is TRBV6-1 and J usage is TRBJ2-1; 10 bases are a match to TRBD2. There are 17 residues in the CDR3. After removal of 6 bases from V and 1 base from J, the junction contained 9 bases not matched to a gene. Germline values: CDR1 MNHNS, CDR2 SASEGT. The DNA for the CDR3 is TGTGCCAGCAGAAAACTTTCTAGCGGGAGATCCTACAATGAGCAGTTCTTC. This sequence encodes CASRKLSSGRSYNEQFF.

The chain links TRBV5-5 to TRBJ2-7; D is possibly TRBD2 (5 bases). The CDR3 runs to 17 residues. The germline CDR1 and CDR2 sequences are SGHKS and YYEKEE (reference sequence). Trimming pared 4 bases from V and 0 bases from J, leaving 20 bases between. The CDR3 reads CASSLRNGLRSSYEQYV. The CDR3 nucleotides read TGTGCCAGCAGCCTTAGGAACGGACTCAGGAGCTCCTACGAGCAGTACGTC.

This clonotype occurred a few times. This chain uses TRBV7-2 with TRBJ2-1, with no clear D. The CDR3 covers 13 residues. Per germline, CDR1 SGHTA and CDR2 FQGNSA. The V gene lost 6 bases and the J gene lost 4 bases, with 10 bases spanning the gap. The CDR3: CASSKTDYNEQFF. The DNA of the CDR3 is TGTGCCAGCAGTAAAACAGATTACAATGAGCAGTTCTTC.